The 28 T cell receptor beta chains below come from one sample, sequenced in a study of cytomegalovirus exposure and HLA in healthy donors listed by TCRdb under 2017. The library relied on the immunoSEQ multiplex PCR assay. A mixture of 60 forward primers for TCR Vbeta segments and 13 reverse primers for TCR Jbeta segments was used in the multiplex PCR. Imported from immuneACCESS, the table was reduced by TCRdb to in-frame sequences with V and J called. These copies leave out some clones; in studies compared against another copy, an unresolved V gene accounts for under half, and the cause of the remainder is not known. The sample has around 130,000 clones on record, roughly 80% of them singletons. The ten largest account for around 1.2% of the sample. Sequencing was performed on PBMCs. The receptors shown here come from a girl aged 2-10 years in good health and CMV-seronegative.

This chain connects TRBV9 to TRBJ1-3; TRBD1 matches 7 bases. After removal of 3 bases from V and 0 bases from J, the junction contained 6 bases not matched to a gene. Germline CDR1 SGDLS, CDR2 YYNGEE. The CDR3 covers 16 residues. Here the CDR3 reads CASSETGSLSGNTIYF. In nucleotides, the CDR3 is TGTGCCAGCAGCGAGACAGGGAGTCTCTCTGGAAACACCATATATTTT.

The chain employs TRBV25-1 and TRBJ2-1; TRBD2 agrees at 13 bases. Germline values: CDR1 MGHDK, CDR2 SYGVNS. After removal of 4 bases from V and 0 bases from J, the junction contained 3 bases not matched to a gene. CDR3 length: 17 residues. Here the CDR3 reads CASSAGTSGISYNEQFF. As DNA, the CDR3 is TGTGCCAGCAGTGCTGGGACTAGCGGGATCTCCTACAATGAGCAGTTCTTC.

V gene TRBV2 combines with J gene TRBJ1-2; 7 nucleotides agree with TRBD1. CDR3 length: 14 residues. Germline CDR1 is SNHLY and CDR2 is FYNNEI. Trimming removed 0 bases from V and 4 bases from J; junction bases left unmatched: 2. CDR3 region: CASSEAGTVYGYTF. CDR3 sequence (DNA): TGTGCCAGCAGTGAAGCCGGGACAGTCTATGGCTACACCTTC.

J is TRBJ2-1 and V is TRBV19; D unresolved. V shed 2 bases and J shed 1 base, with 12 bases lying between them. Germline CDR1 is LNHDA and CDR2 is SQIVND (reference sequence). The length of the CDR3 is 16 residues. The CDR3 nucleotides read TGTGCCAGTAGTATAATAGGCGGCAGATCCTACAATGAGCAGTTCTTC. Its translation is CASSIIGGRSYNEQFF. The whole variable domain, remainder taken from reference TRBV19 and TRBJ2-1, is DGGITQSPKYLFRKEGQNVTLSCEQNLNHDAMYWYRQDPGQGLRLIYYSQIVNDFQKGDIAEGYSVSREKKESFPLTVTSAQKNPTAFYLCASSIIGGRSYNEQFFGPGTRLTVL.

Only one count was recorded for this clone. The J gene is TRBJ1-5, the V gene TRBV11-2; D remains unclear. The CDR3 spans 14 residues. CDR1 SGHAT and CDR2 FQNNGV come from the germline V gene. With 0 bases removed from V and 4 bases from J, the gap between germline ends came to 7 bases. Here the CDR3 reads CASSLDLANQPQHF. The CDR3 bases are TGTGCCAGCAGCTTAGATCTGGCAAATCAGCCCCAGCATTTT. Full variable domain (outside the CDR3, taken from reference TRBV11-2 and TRBJ1-5): EAGVAQSPRYKIIEKRQSVAFWCNPISGHATLYWYQQILGQGPKLLIQFQNNGVVDDSQLPKDRFSAERLKGVDSTLKIQPAKLEDSAVYLCASSLDLANQPQHFGDGTRLSIL.

This chain joins TRBV5-6 and TRBJ1-3; 12 bases are a match to TRBD1. V lost 3 bases, J lost 8 bases, and 9 bases stayed unmatched. The CDR3 has 16 residues. From germline, CDR1 is SGHDT and CDR2 YYEEEE. The CDR3 protein is CASSSRDRGLGYTIYF. CDR3 DNA: TGTGCCAGCAGCTCGAGGGACAGGGGGCTGGGGTACACCATATATTTT.

This clone was seen a handful of times. The genes are TRBV6-5 and TRBJ2-3; TRBD2 aligns across 7 bases. V was pared by 5 bases and J by 2 bases, with 4 bases of the junction left unmatched. From germline, CDR1 is MNHEY and CDR2 SVGAGI. CDR3 length: 14 amino acids. The CDR3 DNA follows: TGTGCCAGCAGTATAGCGGGCCTCACAGATACGCAGTATTTT. Translation gives CASSIAGLTDTQYF.

This clone was detected only once. The chain employs TRBV6-6 and TRBJ2-7; possibly TRBD2 for D (6 bases). Trimming took 5 bases from V and 11 from J, leaving 19 bases between them. Germline V gene lookup returns CDR1 MNHNY and CDR2 SVGAGI (reference sequence). The CDR3 extends over 13 amino acids. CDR3 nucleotides: TGTGCCAGCAGTCCATGGGACGGAGGGGATAAGTACTTC. Translating it yields CASSPWDGGDKYF.

CDR3 DNA sequence: TGTGCCAGCAGCATGACAGGGGTAGAGACCGGGGAGCTGTTTTTT. Encoded protein: CASSMTGVETGELFF. V and J are TRBV5-8 and TRBJ2-2; 8 positions agree with TRBD1. From germline, CDR1 is SGHTS and CDR2 YDEGEE. V lost 4 bases to trimming and J lost 5 bases; unmatched junction nucleotides: 7. The CDR3 has 15 residues.

The chain joins TRBV18 to TRBJ2-2; 8 bases map to TRBD1. The germline V gene has CDR1 KGHSH and CDR2 LQKENI. V lost 6 bases, J lost 4 bases, and 10 bases stayed unmatched. This CDR3 is 16 amino acids long. CDR3 coding DNA: TGTGCCAGCTCTCACCTGCAGGGGGCGCGCACCGGGGAGCTGTTTTTT. This translates into CASSHLQGARTGELFF.

The CDR3 is CASSPGLAHNEQFF. In DNA, the CDR3 is TGCGCCAGCAGCCCGGGACTAGCCCACAATGAGCAGTTCTTC. V usage is TRBV5-1 and J usage is TRBJ2-1; 9 nucleotides agree with TRBD2. With V trimmed by 4 bases and J by 5 bases, 4 bases remained unmatched. CDR1 is SGHRS and CDR2 is YFSETQ in the germline V gene. This CDR3 has 14 amino acids.

This clone has a single count. The CDR3 here is CASKPRLAGAVTHNEQFF. The CDR3 nucleotides are TGTGCCAGCAAACCCCGACTAGCGGGAGCCGTTACCCACAATGAGCAGTTCTTC. The chain joins TRBV2 to TRBJ2-1; 12 bases line up with TRBD2. Looked up from germline, CDR1 is SNHLY and CDR2 is FYNNEI. With V trimmed by 7 bases and J by 5 bases, 15 bases remained unmatched. The CDR3 covers 18 residues.

This chain uses TRBV11-2 with TRBJ2-5; tentative D call: TRBD2 (5 bases). The CDR3 covers 18 residues. The V and J ends lost 4 bases and 2 bases respectively, with 23 bases between them. The germline V gene encodes CDR1 SGHAT and CDR2 FQNNGV. CDR3 in amino acids: CASSYKTPKTTIQETQYF. The CDR3 DNA is TGTGCCAGCAGCTACAAAACCCCGAAGACTACCATACAAGAGACCCAGTACTTC.

V is TRBV19 and J is TRBJ2-1; possible D gene TRBD2, 6 bases. The CDR3 loop spans 14 amino acids. Between the trimmed V and J ends, which lost 8 bases and 6 bases, there was a span of 17 bases. Germline V CDR1 and CDR2: LNHDA, SQIVND (reference sequence). The CDR3 region has the DNA TGTGCCAGTGGACCGGGACTCGACGTCAATGAGCAGTTCTTC. This translates into CASGPGLDVNEQFF.

This chain joins TRBV29-1 and TRBJ1-1; TRBD1 matches 7 bases. Germline values: CDR1 SQVTM, CDR2 ANQGSEA. The CDR3 extends over 16 amino acids. The V gene end was trimmed by 3 bases and the J gene end by 2 bases; junction bases not matched to a gene: 12. Here the CDR3 reads CSVDRGQPISNTEAFF. CDR3 DNA: TGCAGCGTTGATAGGGGACAGCCCATATCCAACACTGAAGCTTTCTTT. Full variable domain (outside the CDR3, taken from reference TRBV29-1 and TRBJ1-1): SAVISQKPSRDICQRGTSLTIQCQVDSQVTMMFWYRQQPGQSLTLIATANQGSEATYESGFVIDKFPISRPNLTFSTLTVSNMSPEDSSIYLCSVDRGQPISNTEAFFGQGTRLTVV.

The chain uses TRBV20-1 and TRBJ2-1, with D maybe TRBD1 (6 bases). CDR3 length equals 11 residues. V lost 6 bases and J lost 5, with 8 bases in between. Germline CDR1 DFQATT, CDR2 SNEGSKA (reference sequence). DNA for the CDR3: TGCAGTGCGGACAGAAACAATGAGCAGTTCTTC. Translating it yields CSADRNNEQFF.

This clone came up a few times. The chain carries TRBV29-1 and TRBJ1-4; 9 bases match TRBD1. Losses at the gene ends were 6 bases for V and 0 bases for J; bases not matched to a gene: 8. This CDR3 comprises 16 residues. The germline V gene has CDR1 SQVTM and CDR2 ANQGSEA. The CDR3 here is CSVSGTGSATNEKLFF. The CDR3 DNA reads as TGCAGCGTGAGCGGGACAGGGTCCGCAACTAATGAAAAACTGTTTTTT.

This clone occurred a few times. J is TRBJ1-3 and V is TRBV7-9, with a tentative D call TRBD1 (6 bases). Germline values: CDR1 SEHNR, CDR2 FQNEAQ (reference sequence). This CDR3 has 15 amino acids. V was clipped by 5 bases and J by 0 bases, with 11 bases between them. The CDR3: CASSATGYSGNTIYF. The CDR3 coding sequence is TGTGCCAGCAGCGCGACAGGTTACTCTGGAAACACCATATATTTT.

V usage is TRBV19 and J usage is TRBJ1-2, with D unresolved. The V gene's germline CDR1 is LNHDA and CDR2 SQIVND (reference sequence). V lost 4 bases and J 10 bases, leaving 16 bases between the germline ends. The CDR3 is 13 amino acids. CDR3 bases: TGTGCCAGTAGTAGGGCTGGGGAGGCAAACTACACCTTC. It specifies CASSRAGEANYTF.

V usage is TRBV9 and J usage is TRBJ1-5; no clear D. This CDR3 is built from 15 residues. V was pared by 0 bases and J by 6 bases, with 13 bases between. Germline V gene lookup returns CDR1 SGDLS and CDR2 YYNGEE. The CDR3 coding sequence is TGTGCCAGCAGCGTAGCCGGGGATTCGGCTCAGCCCCAGCATTTT. Its protein product is CASSVAGDSAQPQHF.

The chain recombines TRBV28 with TRBJ1-4; D unresolved. Germline assignment: CDR1 MDHEN and CDR2 SYDVKM. Trimming took off 7 bases at V and 4 bases at J, with 4 bases between the two ends. CDR3 length: 11 residues. This CDR3 reads CASTYNEKLFF. In nucleotides, the CDR3 is TGTGCCAGCACCTATAATGAAAAACTGTTTTTT.

CDR3 nucleotide sequence: TGTGCCAGCAGCTTGATGCAGGGACTCTCCTACGAGCAGTACTTC. It specifies CASSLMQGLSYEQYF. This chain uses TRBV5-6 with TRBJ2-7; weak D call: TRBD2 (6 bases). The CDR3 length is 15 residues. CDR1 is SGHDT, CDR2 YYEEEE, per germline. The ends were cut back, 1 base at V and 0 bases at J, with 11 bases in the middle.

The chain recombines TRBV30 with TRBJ2-3; 8 bases line up with TRBD1. The V gene end was trimmed by 2 bases and the J gene end by 1 base; junction bases not matched to a gene: 5. The germline CDR1 and CDR2 sequences are GTSNPN and SVGIG (reference sequence). This CDR3 contains 15 residues. CDR3 DNA: TGTGCCTGGAGTCCGGACAGGGCTCGCACAGATACGCAGTATTTT. This encodes CAWSPDRARTDTQYF.

The rearrangement uses TRBV6-5 and TRBJ2-1; tentatively, D is TRBD2 (6 bases). This CDR3 contains 13 residues. Germline V gene lookup returns CDR1 MNHEY and CDR2 SVGAGI. Between the trimmed V and J ends, which lost 9 bases and 0 bases, there was a span of 9 bases. The CDR3 protein is CASSGISYNEQFF. In DNA form, the CDR3 reads TGTGCCAGTAGCGGAATCTCCTACAATGAGCAGTTCTTC.

The chain uses TRBV7-2 and TRBJ2-3; a possible D gene is TRBD1 (6 bases). This CDR3 region has 14 residues. V was shortened by 2 bases and J by 4 bases, with 10 bases between the two germline ends. Looked up from germline, CDR1 is SGHTA and CDR2 is FQGNSA. CDR3: CASSLTGGPDTQYF. In DNA form, the CDR3 reads TGTGCCAGCAGCTTAACTGGGGGCCCAGATACGCAGTATTTT. Using reference TRBV7-2 and TRBJ2-3 for the parts outside the CDR3, the full variable domain is GAGVSQSPSNKVTEKGKDVELRCDPISGHTALYWYRQSLGQGLEFLIYFQGNSAPDKSGLPSDRFSAERTGGSVSTLTIQRTQQEDSAVYLCASSLTGGPDTQYFGPGTRLTVL.

This chain links TRBV6-4 with TRBJ2-2; 7 nucleotides match TRBD1. Looked up from germline, CDR1 is MRHNA and CDR2 is SNTAGT. The CDR3 spans 15 residues. J was trimmed by 4 bases and V by 5 bases; bases with no gene match: 7. The CDR3, as DNA: TGTGCCAGCAGTAGTACAGGGGAAGGCACCGGGGAGCTGTTTTTT. Encoded protein: CASSSTGEGTGELFF.

This clone was seen more than once but under ten times. The V and J genes are TRBV5-5 and TRBJ2-5; 12 positions match TRBD2. The junction had 5 bases not matched to a gene; V was cut back by 3 bases and J by 5 bases. Germline values: CDR1 SGHKS, CDR2 YYEKEE (reference sequence). The CDR3 consists of 15 residues. The DNA for the CDR3 is TGTGCCAGCAGCTCGACTAGCGGGAGTGCTGAGACCCAGTACTTC. Its protein is CASSSTSGSAETQYF.

This clone was detected once. V and J are TRBV14 and TRBJ2-5, with 7 bases that match TRBD1. Unmatched junction bases numbered 4, after V lost 4 bases and J lost 5 bases. Looked up from germline, CDR1 is SGHDN and CDR2 is FVKESK. The CDR3 has 13 residues. The chain's CDR3 is CASSRTGGETQYF. CDR3 nucleotides: TGTGCCAGCAGCCGGACAGGCGGGGAGACCCAGTACTTC.